The source of this T cell receptor beta chain is a study of blood T cell repertoires in COVID-19. Study summary: PBMCs, B-cell-depleted T cells, or T cells provided the cDNA or gDNA that made up the material.

Methods used by the authors: How many nucleated cells were present was estimated from reference gene primer amplification. Generated by immunoSEQ multiplex PCR, the TCRdb table keeps only in-frame clones and is missing some. That table gives V, J and clone size, and the DNA gave D and trimming. The table lists a few hundred thousand clones, 88% of them singletons, with approximately 3.7% in the top ten. Sequencing input: peripheral blood. The TCR originated in a man aged 60 to 69 who had recovered from COVID-19.

The DNA for the CDR3 is TGTGCCAGCAGCCTGCCCAAGGGAGGGCTCGAGACCCAGTACTTC. It is translated as CASSLPKGGLETQYF. The rearrangement joins TRBV7-3 to TRBJ2-5, with 7 bases matching TRBD2. The germline CDR1 and CDR2 sequences are SGHTA and FQGTGA. The CDR3 runs 15 residues. V shed 5 bases, J shed 5 bases, and the junction held 11 bases outside the gene matches.